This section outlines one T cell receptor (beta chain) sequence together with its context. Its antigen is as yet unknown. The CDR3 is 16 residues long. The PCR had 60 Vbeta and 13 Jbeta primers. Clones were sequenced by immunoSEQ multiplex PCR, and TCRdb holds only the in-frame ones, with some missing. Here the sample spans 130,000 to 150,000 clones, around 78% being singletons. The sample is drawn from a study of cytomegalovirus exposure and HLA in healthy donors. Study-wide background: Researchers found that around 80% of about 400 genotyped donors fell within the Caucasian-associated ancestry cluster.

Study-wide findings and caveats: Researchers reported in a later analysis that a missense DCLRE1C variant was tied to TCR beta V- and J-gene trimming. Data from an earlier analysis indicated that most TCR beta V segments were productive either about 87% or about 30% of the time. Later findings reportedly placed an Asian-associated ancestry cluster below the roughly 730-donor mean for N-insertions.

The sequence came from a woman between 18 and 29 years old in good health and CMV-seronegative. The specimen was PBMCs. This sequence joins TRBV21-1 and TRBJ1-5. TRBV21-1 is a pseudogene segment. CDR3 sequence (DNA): TGTGCCAGCAGCAAAGGCGGGGAACGTAGCAATCAGCCCCAGCATTTT. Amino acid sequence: CASSKGGERSNQPQHF.